Sequencing of this T cell receptor (beta chain) was carried out in a study of T cells in Graves' hyperthyroidism and ophthalmopathy. Researchers took RNA transcripts and amplified the TCR beta CDR3 regions from them. An initial round of RT-PCR targeting the TCR CDR3 relied on the HTBI primer set. TCRdb passed the multiplex PCR reads through MiXCR, listing each CDR3 protein once. The sample has 490,000 or so distinct CDR3 sequences, over 35% seen once. The CDR3 spans 14 residues. Trimming removed 5 bases at V and 1 base at J, with 9 bases between. The germline gives CDR1 LNHNV, CDR2 YYDKDF (reference sequence). There are many counts of this clonotype.

The clonotype originates from an adult woman with Graves' disease, either hyperthyroidism or ophthalmopathy (not recorded which). The chain couples TRBV15 to TRBJ2-1; D is undetermined. The specimen sequenced was peripheral blood or thyroid tissue (not recorded which). CDR3 coding DNA: TGTGCCACCAGCCCCCCGCGGTCCTACAATGAGCAGTTCTTC. Its protein product is CATSPPRSYNEQFF.